The T cell receptor beta chain under discussion was sequenced for a study of PD-L1 blockade in urothelial cancer. Background on the study: Each participant's history included 0 to 3 prior chemotherapy regimens. After treatment start, blood was analyzed at 3 weeks (second dose) and at 6 weeks. Study results and caveats: Larger 3-week expansion of tumor-associated blood clones was seen in durable-benefit patients.

The V gene's germline CDR1 is SGHTA and CDR2 FQGNSA. V lost 6 bases to trimming and J lost 1 base, with 14 bases between them. The CDR3 has 15 residues. Clones were read by immunoSEQ multiplex PCR, and TCRdb kept only the in-frame ones, dropping some. The data show 30,000 to 40,000 clones, 70% to 90% seen once. A remark on this clone: The antigen remains unidentified.

The time point was: pretreatment peripheral blood. This TCR derives from a man older than 75 with urothelial cancer. The sample was PBMCs, taken around atezolizumab (anti-PD-L1) treatment. The chain links TRBV7-2 to TRBJ2-3; D possibly corresponds to TRBD2 (5 bases). For the CDR3, the DNA is TGTGCCAGCAGACTGAGGGCAGCGGGCACAGATACGCAGTATTTT. Residues: CASRLRAAGTDTQYF.